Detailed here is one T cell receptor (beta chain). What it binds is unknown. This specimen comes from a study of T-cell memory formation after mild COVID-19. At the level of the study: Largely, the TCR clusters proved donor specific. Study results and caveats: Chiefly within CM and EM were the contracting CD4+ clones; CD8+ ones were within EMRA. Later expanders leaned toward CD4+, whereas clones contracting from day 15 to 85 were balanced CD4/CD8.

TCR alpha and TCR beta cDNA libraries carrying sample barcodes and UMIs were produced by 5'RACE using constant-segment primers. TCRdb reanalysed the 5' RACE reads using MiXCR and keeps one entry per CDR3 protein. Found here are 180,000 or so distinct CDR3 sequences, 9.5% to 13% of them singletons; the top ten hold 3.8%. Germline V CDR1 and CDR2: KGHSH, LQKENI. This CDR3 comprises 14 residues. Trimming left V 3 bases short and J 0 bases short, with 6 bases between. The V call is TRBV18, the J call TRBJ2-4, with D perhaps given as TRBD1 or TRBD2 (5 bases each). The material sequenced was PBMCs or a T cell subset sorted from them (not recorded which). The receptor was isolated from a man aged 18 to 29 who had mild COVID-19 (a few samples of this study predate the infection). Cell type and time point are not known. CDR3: CASSPGTAKNIQYF. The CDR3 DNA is TGTGCCAGCTCACCCGGGACAGCCAAAAACATTCAGTACTTC. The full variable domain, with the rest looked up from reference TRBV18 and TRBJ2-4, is NAGVMQNPRHLVRRRGQEARLRCSPMKGHSHVYWYRQLPEEGLKFMVYLQKENIIDESGMPKERFSAEFPKEGPSILRIQQVVRGDSAAYFCASSPGTAKNIQYFGAGTRLSVL.